The 2 T cell receptor beta chains reported below all come from one sample, sequenced in a study of technical replicates of blood from a handful of donors. The table came from immunoSEQ multiplex PCR; TCRdb's copy has only in-frame clones and leaves some out. This sample has under 85,000 clones, with 94% found just once. Sequencing was performed on T cells isolated from PBMCs. The source is a human donor in good health.

This chain joins TRBV5-4 and TRBJ2-5, with 7 bases identical to TRBD1. Germline V lookup: CDR1 SGHNT, CDR2 YYREEE (reference sequence). The V and J ends lost 1 base and 2 bases, in that order; junction bases with no gene match: 5. This CDR3 spans 15 amino acids. CDR3 region: CASSLLSGQQETQYF. CDR3 bases: TGTGCCAGCAGCTTGTTGTCGGGACAGCAAGAGACCCAGTACTTC.

The chain is built from TRBV28 and TRBJ1-2, with D possibly matching TRBD1 (5 bases). CDR1 is MDHEN and CDR2 is SYDVKM in the germline V gene. V gave up 4 bases and J gave up 8 bases, with 14 bases separating them. The CDR3 contains 13 residues. CDR3 DNA sequence: TGTGCCAGCAGTTACGACAGCACGTTGGGCTACACCTTC. Its protein product is CASSYDSTLGYTF.